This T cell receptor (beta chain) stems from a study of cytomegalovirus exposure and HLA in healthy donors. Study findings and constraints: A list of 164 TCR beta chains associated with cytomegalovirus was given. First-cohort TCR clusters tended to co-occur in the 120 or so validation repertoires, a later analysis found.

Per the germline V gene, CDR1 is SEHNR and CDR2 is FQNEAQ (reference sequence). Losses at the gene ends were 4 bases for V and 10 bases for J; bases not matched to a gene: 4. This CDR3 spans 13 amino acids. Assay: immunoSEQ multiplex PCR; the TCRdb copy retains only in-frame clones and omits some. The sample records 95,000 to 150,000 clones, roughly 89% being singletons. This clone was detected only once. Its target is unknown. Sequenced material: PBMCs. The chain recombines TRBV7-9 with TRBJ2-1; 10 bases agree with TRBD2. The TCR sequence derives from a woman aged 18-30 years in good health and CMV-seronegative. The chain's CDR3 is CASSSLAGVEQFF. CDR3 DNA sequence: TGTGCCAGCAGCTCGCTAGCGGGAGTGGAGCAGTTCTTC.